This T cell receptor beta chain emerged from a study of identical twins. Study findings and constraints: Twin pairs' shared out-of-frame alpha sequences were enriched in low generation probability. Out-of-frame beta sequences exhibited a weaker degree of excess twin sharing. Twin sharing of out-of-frame TCR alpha was underestimated by models in monozygotic pairs.

This clonotype turned up a few times. Its antigen is not known. Germline CDR1 GTSNPN, CDR2 SVGIG (reference sequence). This CDR3 spans 15 amino acids. V was pared by 4 bases and J by 11 bases, with 24 bases between. TCRdb reprocessed the 5' RACE reads via MiXCR and lists one record per CDR3 protein. The sample lists under 250,000 distinct CDR3 sequences, 7.5% occurring once. In addition, the sample was reused for a study of yellow fever vaccine responses in identical twins. From that report: On the reported evidence, twins' vaccine T cell responses seemed partly convergent and partly personalized.

The sequence was obtained from a woman aged 18-35 years in good health. Source material: memory (CD45RO+) T cells sorted from blood. V usage is TRBV30 and J usage is TRBJ2-1, with unresolved D. The chain's CDR3 is CAWTEGLSTASKQFF. CDR3 DNA sequence: TGTGCCTGGACCGAAGGCCTGTCAACAGCCTCCAAGCAGTTCTTC.